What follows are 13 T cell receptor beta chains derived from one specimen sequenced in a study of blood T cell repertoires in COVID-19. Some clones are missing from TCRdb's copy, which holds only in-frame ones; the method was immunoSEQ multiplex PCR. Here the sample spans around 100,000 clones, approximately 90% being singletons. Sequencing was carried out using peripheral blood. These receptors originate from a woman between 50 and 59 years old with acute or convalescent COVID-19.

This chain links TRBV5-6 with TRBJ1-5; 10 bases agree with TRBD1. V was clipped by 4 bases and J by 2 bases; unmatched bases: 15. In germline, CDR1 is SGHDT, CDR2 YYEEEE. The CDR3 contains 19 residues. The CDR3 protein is CASSQLRDRGKYGNQPQHF. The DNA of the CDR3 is TGTGCCAGCAGCCAACTCCGGGACAGGGGAAAATATGGCAATCAGCCCCAGCATTTT.

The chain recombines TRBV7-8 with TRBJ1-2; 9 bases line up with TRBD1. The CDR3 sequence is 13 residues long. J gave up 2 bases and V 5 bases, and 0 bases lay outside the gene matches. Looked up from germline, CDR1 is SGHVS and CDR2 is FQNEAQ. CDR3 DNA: TGTGCCAGCAGCGGGACAGGGAACTATGGCTACACCTTC. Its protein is CASSGTGNYGYTF.

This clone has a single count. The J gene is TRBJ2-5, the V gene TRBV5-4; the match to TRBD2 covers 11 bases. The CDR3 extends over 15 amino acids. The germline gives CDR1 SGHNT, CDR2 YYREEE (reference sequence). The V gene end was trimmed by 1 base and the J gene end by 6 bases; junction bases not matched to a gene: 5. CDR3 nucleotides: TGTGCCAGCAGCTTGCCTGGGACTAGCGGTCAGACCCAGTACTTC. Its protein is CASSLPGTSGQTQYF.

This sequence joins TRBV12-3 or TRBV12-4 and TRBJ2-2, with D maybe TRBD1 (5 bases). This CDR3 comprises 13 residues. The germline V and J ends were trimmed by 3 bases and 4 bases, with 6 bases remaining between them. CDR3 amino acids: CASSFQGTGELFF. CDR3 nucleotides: TGTGCCAGCAGTTTCCAGGGCACCGGGGAGCTGTTTTTT.

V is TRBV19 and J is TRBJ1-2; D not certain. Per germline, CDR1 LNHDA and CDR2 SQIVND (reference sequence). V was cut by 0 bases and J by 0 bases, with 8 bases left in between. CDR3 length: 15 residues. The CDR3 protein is CASSIDDNANYGYTF. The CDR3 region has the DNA TGTGCCAGTAGTATAGACGACAACGCTAACTATGGCTACACCTTC.

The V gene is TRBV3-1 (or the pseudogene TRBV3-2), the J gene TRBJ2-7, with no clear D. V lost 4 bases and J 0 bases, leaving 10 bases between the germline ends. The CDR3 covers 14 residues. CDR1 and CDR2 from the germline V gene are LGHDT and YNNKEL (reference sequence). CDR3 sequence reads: CASSPLPTSYEQYF. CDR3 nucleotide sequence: TGTGCCAGCAGCCCCCTCCCTACCTCCTACGAGCAGTACTTC.

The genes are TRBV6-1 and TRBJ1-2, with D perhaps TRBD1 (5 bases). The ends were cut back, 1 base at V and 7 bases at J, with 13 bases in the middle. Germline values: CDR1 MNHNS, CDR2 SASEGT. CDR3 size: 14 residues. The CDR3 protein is CASSEVTARGGYTF. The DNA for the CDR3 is TGTGCCAGCAGTGAAGTAACAGCTAGGGGTGGCTACACCTTC.

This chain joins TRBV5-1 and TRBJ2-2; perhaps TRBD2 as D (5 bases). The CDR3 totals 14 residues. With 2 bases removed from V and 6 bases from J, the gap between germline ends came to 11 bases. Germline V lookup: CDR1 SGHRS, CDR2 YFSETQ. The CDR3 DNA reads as TGCGCCAGCAGCTTCCGGGAAGCGGCCGGGGAGCTGTTTTTT. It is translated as CASSFREAAGELFF. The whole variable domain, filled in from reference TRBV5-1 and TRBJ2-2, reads KAGVTQTPRYLIKTRGQQVTLSCSPISGHRSVSWYQQTPGQGLQFLFEYFSETQRNKGNFPGRFSGRQFSNSRSEMNVSTLELGDSALYLCASSFREAAGELFFGEGSRLTVL.

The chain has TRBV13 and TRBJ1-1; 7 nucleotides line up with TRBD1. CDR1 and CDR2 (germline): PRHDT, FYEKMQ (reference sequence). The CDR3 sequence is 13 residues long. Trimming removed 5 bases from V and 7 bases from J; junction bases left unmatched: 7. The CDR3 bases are TGTGCCAGCAGCCGTACAGGGGCTGGTGAAGCTTTCTTT. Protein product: CASSRTGAGEAFF.

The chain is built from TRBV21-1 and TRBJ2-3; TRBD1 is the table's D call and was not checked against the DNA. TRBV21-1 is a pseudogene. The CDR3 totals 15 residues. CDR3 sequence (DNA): TGTGCCAGCAGCAAAATTGACAGGGCGGCAGATACGCAGTATTTT. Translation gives CASSKIDRAADTQYF.

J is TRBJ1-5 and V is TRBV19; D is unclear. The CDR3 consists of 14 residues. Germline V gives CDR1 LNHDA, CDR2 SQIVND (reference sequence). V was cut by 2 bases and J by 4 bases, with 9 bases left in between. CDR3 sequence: CASSIRERNQPQHF. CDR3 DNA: TGTGCCAGTAGTATACGGGAACGAAATCAGCCCCAGCATTTT.

CDR3 DNA sequence: TGTGCCAGCAGTAGGACAGGGAAAGGGTACGAGCAGTACTTC. This sequence encodes CASSRTGKGYEQYF. V and J are TRBV28 and TRBJ2-7; 8 positions match TRBD1. The germline V gene has CDR1 MDHEN and CDR2 SYDVKM. CDR3 size: 14 residues. V trimming: 5 bases; J trimming: 4 bases; junction bases outside the gene matches: 7.

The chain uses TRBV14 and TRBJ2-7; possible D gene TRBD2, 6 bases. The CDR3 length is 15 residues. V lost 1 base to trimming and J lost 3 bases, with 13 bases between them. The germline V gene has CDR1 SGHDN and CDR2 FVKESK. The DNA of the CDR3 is TGTGCCAGCAGCCAAGCGTCCGGGAGATTCTACGAGCAGTACTTC. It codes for CASSQASGRFYEQYF.